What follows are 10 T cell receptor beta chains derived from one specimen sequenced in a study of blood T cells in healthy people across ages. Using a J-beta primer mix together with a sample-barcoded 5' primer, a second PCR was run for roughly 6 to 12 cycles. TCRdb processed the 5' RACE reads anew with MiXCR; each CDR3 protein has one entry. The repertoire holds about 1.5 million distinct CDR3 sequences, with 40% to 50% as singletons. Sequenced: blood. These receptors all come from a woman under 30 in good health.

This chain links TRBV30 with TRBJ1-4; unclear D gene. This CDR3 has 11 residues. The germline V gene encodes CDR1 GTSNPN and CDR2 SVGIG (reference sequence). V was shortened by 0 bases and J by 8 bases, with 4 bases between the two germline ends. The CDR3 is CAWSVSEKLFF. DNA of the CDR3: TGTGCCTGGAGTGTGAGCGAAAAACTGTTTTTT. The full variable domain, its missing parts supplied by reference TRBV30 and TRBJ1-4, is SQTIHQWPATLVQPVGSPLSLECTVEGTSNPNLYWYRQAAGRGLQLLFYSVGIGQISSEVPQNLSASRPQDRQFILSSKKLLLSDSGFYLCAWSVSEKLFFGSGTQLSVL.

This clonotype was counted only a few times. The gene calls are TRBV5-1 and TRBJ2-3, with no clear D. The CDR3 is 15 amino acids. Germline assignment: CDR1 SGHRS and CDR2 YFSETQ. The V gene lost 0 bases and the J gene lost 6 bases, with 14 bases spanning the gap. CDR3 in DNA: TGCGCCAGCAGCTTGGCGCGCCAAGTCGGGGATACGCAGTATTTT. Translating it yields CASSLARQVGDTQYF.

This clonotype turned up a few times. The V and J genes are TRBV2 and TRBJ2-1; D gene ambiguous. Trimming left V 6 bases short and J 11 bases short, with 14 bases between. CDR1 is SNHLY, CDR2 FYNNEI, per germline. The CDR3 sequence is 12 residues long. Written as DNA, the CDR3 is TGTGCCAGCAGCCAGGCATTAGCCCAGCAGTTCTTC. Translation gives CASSQALAQQFF.

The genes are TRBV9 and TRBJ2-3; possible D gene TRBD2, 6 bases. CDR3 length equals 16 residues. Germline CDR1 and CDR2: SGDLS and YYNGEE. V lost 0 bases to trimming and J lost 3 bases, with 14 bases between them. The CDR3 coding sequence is TGTGCCAGCAGCGTAGGGCGGGGCCAGGGAACAGATACGCAGTATTTT. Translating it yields CASSVGRGQGTDTQYF.

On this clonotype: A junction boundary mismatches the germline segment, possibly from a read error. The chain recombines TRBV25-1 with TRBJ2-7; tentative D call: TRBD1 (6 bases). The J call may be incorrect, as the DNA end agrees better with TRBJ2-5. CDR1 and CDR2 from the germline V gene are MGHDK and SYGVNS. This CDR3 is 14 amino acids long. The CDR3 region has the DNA TGTGCCAACAGTGCCCAGGGGTCTGGAGAGACCCAGTACTTC. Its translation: CANSAQGSGETQYF.

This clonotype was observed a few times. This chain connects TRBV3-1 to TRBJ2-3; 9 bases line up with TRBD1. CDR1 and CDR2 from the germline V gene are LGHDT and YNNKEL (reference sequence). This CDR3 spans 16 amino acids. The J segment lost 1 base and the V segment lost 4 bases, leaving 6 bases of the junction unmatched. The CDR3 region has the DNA TGTGCCAGCAGCCGCCTAACAGGGGGCCGCACAGATACGCAGTATTTT. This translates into CASSRLTGGRTDTQYF.

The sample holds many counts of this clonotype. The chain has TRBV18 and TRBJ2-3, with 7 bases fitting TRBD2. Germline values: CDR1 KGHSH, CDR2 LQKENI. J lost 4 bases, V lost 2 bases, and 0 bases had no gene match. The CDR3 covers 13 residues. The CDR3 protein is CASSPGGADTQYF. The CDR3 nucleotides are TGTGCCAGCTCACCAGGGGGGGCAGATACGCAGTATTTT.

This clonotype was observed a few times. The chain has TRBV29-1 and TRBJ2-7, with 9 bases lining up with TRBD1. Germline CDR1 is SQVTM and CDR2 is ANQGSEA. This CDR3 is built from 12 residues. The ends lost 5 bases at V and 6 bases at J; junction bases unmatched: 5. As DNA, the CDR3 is TGCAGCGTTTCCGGGACAGGGCCCGAGCAGTACTTC. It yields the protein CSVSGTGPEQYF.

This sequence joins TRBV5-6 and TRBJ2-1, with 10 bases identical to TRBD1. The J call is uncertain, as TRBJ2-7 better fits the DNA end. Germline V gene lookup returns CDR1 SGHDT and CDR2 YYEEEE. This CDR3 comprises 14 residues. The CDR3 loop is CASNRQGAYNEQYF. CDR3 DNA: TGTGCCAGCAATAGACAGGGGGCATACAATGAGCAGTACTTC.

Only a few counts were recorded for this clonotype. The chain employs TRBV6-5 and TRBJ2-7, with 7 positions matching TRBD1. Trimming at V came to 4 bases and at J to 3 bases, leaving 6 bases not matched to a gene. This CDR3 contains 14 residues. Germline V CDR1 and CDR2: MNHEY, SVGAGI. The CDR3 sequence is CASSLQTGLYEQYF. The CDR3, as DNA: TGTGCCAGCAGTTTACAGACAGGGCTCTACGAGCAGTACTTC.